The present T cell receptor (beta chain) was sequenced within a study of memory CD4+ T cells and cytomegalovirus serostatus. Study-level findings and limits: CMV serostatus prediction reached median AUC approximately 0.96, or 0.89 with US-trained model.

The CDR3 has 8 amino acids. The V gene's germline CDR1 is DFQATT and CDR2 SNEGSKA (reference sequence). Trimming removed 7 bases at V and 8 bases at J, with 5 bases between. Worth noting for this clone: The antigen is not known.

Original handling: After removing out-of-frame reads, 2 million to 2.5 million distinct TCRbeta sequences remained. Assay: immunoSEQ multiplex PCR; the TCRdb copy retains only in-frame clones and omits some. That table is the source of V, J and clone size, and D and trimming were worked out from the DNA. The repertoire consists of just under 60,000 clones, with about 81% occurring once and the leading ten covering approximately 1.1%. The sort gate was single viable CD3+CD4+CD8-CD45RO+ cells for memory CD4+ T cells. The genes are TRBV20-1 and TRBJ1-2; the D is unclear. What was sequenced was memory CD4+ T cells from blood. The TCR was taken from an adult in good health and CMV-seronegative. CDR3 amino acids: CSDGGYTF. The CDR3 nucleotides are TGCAGTGACGGGGGCTACACCTTC.